The TCR beta chain described here comes from a study of T cells after yellow fever vaccination. On the study more broadly: Preparation of fractions with low cell numbers was performed using SMART-Seq v4 Ultra Low Input.

V gave up 0 bases and J gave up 7 bases, with 7 bases separating them. The length of the CDR3 is 13 residues. Germline V lookup: CDR1 SGHVS, CDR2 FNYEAQ. In TCRdb, the 5' RACE reads were re-called with MiXCR into one record per CDR3 protein. The table lists about 170,000 distinct CDR3 sequences, approximately 9.9% of them singletons. A few counts support this clonotype. Its antigen is not identified. Study observations and caveats: At 95% to 98% for CD4 and approximately 88% for CD8, most primary-vaccination clones showed up again after the booster.

This sample comprised CD8+ T cells sorted from PBMCs, obtained 15 days after the yellow fever booster vaccination. The source is a man between 18 and 29 years old who received the YFV17D yellow fever vaccine. This chain links TRBV7-6 with TRBJ2-1; D not resolved. DNA for the CDR3: TGTGCCAGCAGCTTAGCGCTGGGGAATGAGCAGTTCTTC. It specifies CASSLALGNEQFF.